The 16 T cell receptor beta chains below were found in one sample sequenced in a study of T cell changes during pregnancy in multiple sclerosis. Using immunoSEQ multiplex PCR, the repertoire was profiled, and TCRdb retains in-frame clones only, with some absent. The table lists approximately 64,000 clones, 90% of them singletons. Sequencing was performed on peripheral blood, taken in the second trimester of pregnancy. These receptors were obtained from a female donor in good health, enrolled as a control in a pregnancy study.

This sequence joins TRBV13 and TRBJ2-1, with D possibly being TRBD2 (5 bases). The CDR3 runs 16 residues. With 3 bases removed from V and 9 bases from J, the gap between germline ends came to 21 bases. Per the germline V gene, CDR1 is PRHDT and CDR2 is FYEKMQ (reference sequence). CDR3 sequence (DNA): TGTGCCAGCAGCTTTTGGACGGCCGTACTTGGGAGTGAGCAGTTCTTC. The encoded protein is CASSFWTAVLGSEQFF.

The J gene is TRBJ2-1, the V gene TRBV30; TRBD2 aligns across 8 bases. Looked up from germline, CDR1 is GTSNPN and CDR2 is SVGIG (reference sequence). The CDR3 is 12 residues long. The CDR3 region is CAGRGAYNEQFF. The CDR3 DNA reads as TGTGCAGGGCGGGGGGCCTACAATGAGCAGTTCTTC.

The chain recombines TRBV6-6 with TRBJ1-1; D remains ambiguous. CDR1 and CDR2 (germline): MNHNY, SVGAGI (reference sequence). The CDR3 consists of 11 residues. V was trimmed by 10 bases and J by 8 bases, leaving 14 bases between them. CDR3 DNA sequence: TGTGCCACCTCTGGCGCGGGAGAAGCTTTCTTT. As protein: CATSGAGEAFF.

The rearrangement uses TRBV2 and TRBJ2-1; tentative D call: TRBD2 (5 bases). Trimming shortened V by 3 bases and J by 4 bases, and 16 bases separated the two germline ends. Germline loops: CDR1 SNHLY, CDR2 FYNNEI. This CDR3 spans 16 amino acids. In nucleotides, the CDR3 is TGTGCCAGCAGTGATAAACTAGGCTTATCGTACAATGAGCAGTTCTTC. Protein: CASSDKLGLSYNEQFF.

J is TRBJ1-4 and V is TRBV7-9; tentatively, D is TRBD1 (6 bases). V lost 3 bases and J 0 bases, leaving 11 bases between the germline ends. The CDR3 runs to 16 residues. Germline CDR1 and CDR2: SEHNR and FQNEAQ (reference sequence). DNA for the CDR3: TGTGCCAGCAGCTTCGGGACACTTGCAACTAATGAAAAACTGTTTTTT. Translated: CASSFGTLATNEKLFF.

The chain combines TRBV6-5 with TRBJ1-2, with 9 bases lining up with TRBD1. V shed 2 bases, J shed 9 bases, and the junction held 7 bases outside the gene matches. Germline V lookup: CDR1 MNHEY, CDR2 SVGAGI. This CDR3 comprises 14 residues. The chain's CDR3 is CASSYLQGARSYTF. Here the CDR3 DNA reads TGTGCCAGCAGTTACCTACAGGGGGCCCGGAGCTACACCTTC.

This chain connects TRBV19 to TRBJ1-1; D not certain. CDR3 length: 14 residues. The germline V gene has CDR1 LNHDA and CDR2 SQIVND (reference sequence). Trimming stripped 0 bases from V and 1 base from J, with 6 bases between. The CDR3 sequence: CASSIDLENTEAFF. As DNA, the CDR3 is TGTGCCAGTAGTATAGATTTAGAGAACACTGAAGCTTTCTTT.

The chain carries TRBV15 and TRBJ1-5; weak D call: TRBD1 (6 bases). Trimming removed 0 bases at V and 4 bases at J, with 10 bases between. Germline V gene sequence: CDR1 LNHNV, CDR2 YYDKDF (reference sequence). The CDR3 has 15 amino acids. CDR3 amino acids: CATSRDRGRNQPQHF. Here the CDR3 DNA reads TGTGCCACCAGCAGAGACAGGGGTCGGAATCAGCCCCAGCATTTT.

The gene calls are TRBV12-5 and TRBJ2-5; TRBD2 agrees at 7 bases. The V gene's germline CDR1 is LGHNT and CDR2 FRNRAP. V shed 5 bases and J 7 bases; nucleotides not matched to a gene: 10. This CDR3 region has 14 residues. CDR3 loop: CASGPGTTRGTQYF. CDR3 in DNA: TGTGCTAGTGGTCCAGGGACTACCCGGGGGACCCAGTACTTC.

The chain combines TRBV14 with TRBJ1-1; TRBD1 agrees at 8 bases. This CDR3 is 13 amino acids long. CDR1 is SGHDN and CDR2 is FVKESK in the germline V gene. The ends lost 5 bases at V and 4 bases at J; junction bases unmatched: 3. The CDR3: CASSVTGGTEAFF. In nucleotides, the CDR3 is TGTGCCAGCAGCGTAACAGGGGGCACTGAAGCTTTCTTT.

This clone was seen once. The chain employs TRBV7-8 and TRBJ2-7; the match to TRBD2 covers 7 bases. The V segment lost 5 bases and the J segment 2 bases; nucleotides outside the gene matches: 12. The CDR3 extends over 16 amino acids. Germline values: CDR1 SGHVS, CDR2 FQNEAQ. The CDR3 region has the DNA TGTGCCAGCAGCCGCTCTCGGGGCGGGAGTACCTACGAGCAGTACTTC. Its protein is CASSRSRGGSTYEQYF.

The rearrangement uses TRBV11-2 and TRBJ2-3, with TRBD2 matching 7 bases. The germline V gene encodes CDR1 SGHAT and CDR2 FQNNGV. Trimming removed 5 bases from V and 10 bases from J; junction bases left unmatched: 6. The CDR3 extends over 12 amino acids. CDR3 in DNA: TGTGCCAGCAGCCCGGGCGGGGGAGCGCAGTATTTT. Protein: CASSPGGGAQYF.

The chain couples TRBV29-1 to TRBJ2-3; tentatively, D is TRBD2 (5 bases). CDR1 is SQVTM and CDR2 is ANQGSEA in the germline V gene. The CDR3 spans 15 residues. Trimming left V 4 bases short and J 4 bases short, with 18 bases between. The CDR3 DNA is TGCAGCGTTGGTATGGACCGCCGTAGCGCAGATACGCAGTATTTT. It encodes CSVGMDRRSADTQYF.

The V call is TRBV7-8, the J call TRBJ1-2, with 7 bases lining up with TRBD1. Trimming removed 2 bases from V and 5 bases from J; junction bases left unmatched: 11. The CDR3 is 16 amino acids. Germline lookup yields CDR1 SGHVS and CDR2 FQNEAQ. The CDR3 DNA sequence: TGTGCCAGCAGCTTAAGGGTATTAGGGGACAGTTATGGCTACACCTTC. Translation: CASSLRVLGDSYGYTF.

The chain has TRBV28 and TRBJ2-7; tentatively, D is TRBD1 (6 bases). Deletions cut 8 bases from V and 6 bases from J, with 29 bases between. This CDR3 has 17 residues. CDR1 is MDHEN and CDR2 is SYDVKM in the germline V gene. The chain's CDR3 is CASPPPGQEPIYSEQYF. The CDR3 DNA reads TGTGCCAGCCCGCCGCCGGGACAAGAGCCGATTTATAGCGAGCAGTACTTC.

The CDR3 sequence is CASSLLSEAFF. The CDR3 bases are TGTGCCAGCAGTTTACTGTCTGAAGCTTTCTTT. This chain connects TRBV28 to TRBJ1-1; D gene unclear. The CDR3 runs 11 residues. V was trimmed by 2 bases and J by 6 bases, leaving 4 bases between them. Germline V gives CDR1 MDHEN, CDR2 SYDVKM.